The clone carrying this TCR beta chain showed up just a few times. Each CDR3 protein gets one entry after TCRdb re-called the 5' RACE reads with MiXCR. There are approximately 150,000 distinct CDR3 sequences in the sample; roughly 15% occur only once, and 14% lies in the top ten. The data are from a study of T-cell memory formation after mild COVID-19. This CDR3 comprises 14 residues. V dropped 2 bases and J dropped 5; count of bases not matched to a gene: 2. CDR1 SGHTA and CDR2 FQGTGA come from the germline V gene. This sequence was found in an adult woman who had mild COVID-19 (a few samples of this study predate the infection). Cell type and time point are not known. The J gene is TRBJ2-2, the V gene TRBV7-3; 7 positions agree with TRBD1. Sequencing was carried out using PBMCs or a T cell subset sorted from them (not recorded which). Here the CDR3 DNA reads TGTGCCAGCAGCTTATTACAGGGGACCGGGGAGCTGTTTTTT. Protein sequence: CASSLLQGTGELFF.